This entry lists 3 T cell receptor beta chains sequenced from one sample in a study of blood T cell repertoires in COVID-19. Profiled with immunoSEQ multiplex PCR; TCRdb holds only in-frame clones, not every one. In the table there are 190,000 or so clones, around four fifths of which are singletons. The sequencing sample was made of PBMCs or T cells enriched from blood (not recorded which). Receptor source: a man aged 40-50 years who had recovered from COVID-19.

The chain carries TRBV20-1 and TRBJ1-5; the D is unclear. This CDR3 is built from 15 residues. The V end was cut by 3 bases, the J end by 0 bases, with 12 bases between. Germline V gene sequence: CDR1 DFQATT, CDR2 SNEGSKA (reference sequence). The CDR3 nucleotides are TGCAGTGCTAGTTGGGCAACCCATAGCAATCAGCCCCAGCATTTT. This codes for CSASWATHSNQPQHF.

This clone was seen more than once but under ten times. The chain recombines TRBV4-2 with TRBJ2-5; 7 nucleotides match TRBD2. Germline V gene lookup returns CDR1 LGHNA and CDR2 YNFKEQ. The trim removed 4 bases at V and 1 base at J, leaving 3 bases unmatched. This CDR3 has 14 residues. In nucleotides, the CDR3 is TGTGCCAGCAGCCGGAGCGGGGTCCAAGAGACCCAGTACTTC. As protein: CASSRSGVQETQYF.

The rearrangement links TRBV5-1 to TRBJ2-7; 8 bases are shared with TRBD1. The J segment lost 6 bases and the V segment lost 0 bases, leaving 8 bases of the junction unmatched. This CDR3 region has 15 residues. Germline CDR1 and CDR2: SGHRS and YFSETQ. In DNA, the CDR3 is TGCGCCAGCAGCTTGGGACAGGGGACGGCGGGCGAGCAGTACTTC. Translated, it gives CASSLGQGTAGEQYF.